A single sample is the source of the 15 T cell receptor beta chains below, sequenced in a study of T-cell reconstitution after alpha-beta-depleted transplantation in children. This sample's TCRbeta library carried unique molecular identifier barcodes. TCRdb recomputed calls from the PCR reads with MiXCR, one row per CDR3 protein. The data contain 200,000 to 250,000 distinct CDR3 sequences, about 25% of them singletons. Specimen: PBMCs, collected before TCRalphabeta/CD19-depleted stem cell transplant. Receptors were obtained from a girl aged 2 to 10 with Fanconi anemia, due to receive a stem cell transplant.

The gene calls are TRBV24-1 and TRBJ2-7, with TRBD1 identical over 10 bases. This CDR3 contains 16 residues. Germline values: CDR1 KGHDR, CDR2 SFDVKD. Losses at the gene ends were 3 bases for V and 3 bases for J; bases not matched to a gene: 7. The CDR3 bases are TGTGCCACCAGTGATCCTAGATGGGACAGGGGCTACGAGCAGTACTTC. Translating gives CATSDPRWDRGYEQYF.

In its sample, this clonotype was seen a few times. The V and J genes are TRBV20-1 and TRBJ2-1; a weak D match, TRBD1 (6 bases). The germline V and J ends were trimmed by 6 bases and 0 bases, with 15 bases remaining between them. The germline gives CDR1 DFQATT, CDR2 SNEGSKA (reference sequence). The CDR3 length is 15 residues. The CDR3 here is CSAVDSWSSYNEQFF. Written as DNA, the CDR3 is TGCAGTGCGGTGGACAGTTGGAGCTCCTACAATGAGCAGTTCTTC.

Ten or more counts support this clonotype. V and J are TRBV29-1 and TRBJ2-3; 7 bases agree with TRBD2. J was trimmed by 1 base and V by 4 bases; bases with no gene match: 11. The CDR3 sequence is 16 residues long. Germline assignment: CDR1 SQVTM and CDR2 ANQGSEA. The DNA of the CDR3 is TGCAGCGTTGCAGGACTAGTGGCGCGAGGCACAGATACGCAGTATTTT. Protein product: CSVAGLVARGTDTQYF.

This chain connects TRBV6-5 to TRBJ2-1; D could derive from TRBD1 or TRBD2 (6 bases each). Trimming took off 6 bases at V and 11 bases at J, with 11 bases between the two ends. Germline CDR1 reads MNHEY; CDR2 reads SVGAGI. The CDR3 has 11 residues. CDR3 DNA sequence: TGTGCCAGCAGCCCCGGGGGCCAGCAGTTCTTC. Amino acid sequence: CASSPGGQQFF.

This clonotype has a count of ten or more. The chain has TRBV10-3 and TRBJ1-5; no clear D gene. Per germline, CDR1 ENHRY and CDR2 SYGVKD. This CDR3 contains 13 residues. Deletions cut 8 bases from V and 1 base from J, with 9 bases between. The DNA of the CDR3 is TGTGCCATCGGACCGGGCAGCAATCAGCCCCAGCATTTT. Translating it yields CAIGPGSNQPQHF.

The J gene is TRBJ1-5, the V gene TRBV7-8; D perhaps matches TRBD1 (6 bases). The germline V and J ends were trimmed by 4 bases and 0 bases, with 13 bases remaining between them. The CDR3 runs 16 residues. The V gene's germline CDR1 is SGHVS and CDR2 FQNEAQ. The CDR3 protein is CASSWDTSFSNQPQHF. The CDR3, as DNA: TGTGCCAGCAGCTGGGACACGTCCTTTAGCAATCAGCCCCAGCATTTT.

In its sample, this clonotype was seen many times. The J gene is TRBJ2-5, the V gene TRBV11-2; unclear D gene. The CDR3 runs to 13 residues. The germline CDR1 and CDR2 sequences are SGHAT and FQNNGV. V lost 2 bases and J 3 bases, leaving 7 bases between the germline ends. The DNA of the CDR3 is TGTGCCAGCAGCTTAACGGTAAAAGAGACCCAGTACTTC. This translates into CASSLTVKETQYF.

The gene calls are TRBV6-5 and TRBJ2-7; a weak D match, TRBD1 (5 bases). This CDR3 has 13 residues. Trimming removed 3 bases at V and 1 base at J, with 7 bases between. Germline V gives CDR1 MNHEY, CDR2 SVGAGI. The CDR3 region is CASSYTGSYEQYF. CDR3 coding DNA: TGTGCCAGCAGTTATACAGGATCCTACGAGCAGTACTTC.

The V and J genes are TRBV29-1 and TRBJ1-2; D remains unclear. Germline V gene lookup returns CDR1 SQVTM and CDR2 ANQGSEA. Trimming stripped 7 bases from V and 7 bases from J, with 16 bases between. This CDR3 has 12 residues. CDR3 protein: CSGTNGHSGYTF. The CDR3 nucleotides are TGCAGCGGTACGAATGGGCATTCTGGCTACACCTTC.

The rearrangement links TRBV28 to TRBJ2-7; D gene unclear. Trimming cost V 5 bases and J 0 bases, with 5 bases left between them. Germline lookup yields CDR1 MDHEN and CDR2 SYDVKM. The CDR3 sequence is 12 residues long. CDR3 DNA sequence: TGTGCCAGCAGTACCTTCTCCTACGAGCAGTACTTC. Translated: CASSTFSYEQYF.

This clonotype has at least ten counts. The chain is built from TRBV29-1 and TRBJ2-3, with TRBD2 matching over 15 bases. The germline V gene has CDR1 SQVTM and CDR2 ANQGSEA. The V gene end was trimmed by 4 bases and the J gene end by 2 bases; junction bases not matched to a gene: 4. The CDR3 has 16 residues. The CDR3 DNA follows: TGCAGCGTTGCCGGACTAGCGGGGGGGAACACAGATACGCAGTATTTT. The encoded protein is CSVAGLAGGNTDTQYF.

This clonotype came up many times. The chain combines TRBV28 with TRBJ2-5; a weak D match, TRBD1 (6 bases). Trimming removed 3 bases from V and 5 bases from J, with 13 bases in between. CDR1 and CDR2 from the germline V gene are MDHEN and SYDVKM. The CDR3 has 14 amino acids. Written as DNA, the CDR3 is TGTGCCAGCAGTTTTAACAGGGCGAGGGAGACCCAGTACTTC. It encodes CASSFNRARETQYF.

This clonotype came up a few times. This chain joins TRBV2 and TRBJ2-1; 10 bases map to TRBD1. V lost 6 bases and J lost 5; bases outside the gene matches: 10. The V gene's germline CDR1 is SNHLY and CDR2 FYNNEI. This CDR3 is 16 amino acids long. CDR3 residues: CASSGITGTGDNEQFF. The CDR3 region has the DNA TGTGCCAGCAGCGGAATAACCGGGACAGGGGACAATGAGCAGTTCTTC.

This clonotype was found many times. V usage is TRBV28 and J usage is TRBJ2-7; tentative D call: TRBD1 (6 bases). The CDR3 sequence is 13 residues long. CDR1 MDHEN and CDR2 SYDVKM come from the germline V gene. V was shortened by 6 bases and J by 2 bases, with 11 bases between the two germline ends. CDR3 nucleotide sequence: TGTGCCAGCAGCCTCGACAGGACCTACGAGCAGTACTTC. It specifies CASSLDRTYEQYF. The full variable domain, completed using reference TRBV28 and TRBJ2-7, is DVKVTQSSRYLVKRTGEKVFLECVQDMDHENMFWYRQDPGLGLRLIYFSYDVKMKEKGDIPEGYSVSREKKERFSLILESASTNQTSMYLCASSLDRTYEQYFGPGTRLTVT.

This clonotype came up many times. This rearrangement joins TRBV27 to TRBJ1-2; no clear D gene. The CDR3 is 13 residues long. V was clipped by 6 bases and J by 5 bases, with 13 bases between them. CDR1 is MNHEY and CDR2 is SMNVEV in the germline V gene (reference sequence). Here the CDR3 reads CASSRSGPYGYTF. The CDR3 DNA reads as TGTGCCAGCAGCCGGTCCGGGCCTTATGGCTACACCTTC.